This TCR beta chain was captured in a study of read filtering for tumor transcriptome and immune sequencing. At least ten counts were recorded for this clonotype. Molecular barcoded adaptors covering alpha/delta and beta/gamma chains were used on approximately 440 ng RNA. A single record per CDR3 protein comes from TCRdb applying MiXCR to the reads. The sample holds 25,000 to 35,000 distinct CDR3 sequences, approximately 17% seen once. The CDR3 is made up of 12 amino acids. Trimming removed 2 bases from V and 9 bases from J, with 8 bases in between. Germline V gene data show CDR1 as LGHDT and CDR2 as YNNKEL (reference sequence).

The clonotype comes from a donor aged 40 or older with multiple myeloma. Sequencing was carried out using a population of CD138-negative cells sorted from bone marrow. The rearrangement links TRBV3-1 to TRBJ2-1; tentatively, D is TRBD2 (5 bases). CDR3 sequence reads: CASSQRRAEQFF. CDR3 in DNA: TGTGCCAGCAGCCAACGGCGGGCTGAGCAGTTCTTC.